These 27 T cell receptor beta chains came from one sample sequenced in a study of T cell repertoires in cytomegalovirus infection. No antigen has been assigned to these receptors. TCRdb recomputed calls from the reads with MiXCR, one row per CDR3 protein. The sample includes some 590,000 distinct CDR3 sequences, almost 40% of them seen just once. The starting material was cultured PBMCs, obtained from culture after CMV antigen stimulation. The receptors shown here come from a human donor in good health (CMV status not recorded). Some clones in this sample may be carry-over from other donors' samples.

This chain connects TRBV6-2 or TRBV6-3 to TRBJ1-2; D gene unclear. From germline, CDR1 is MNHEY and CDR2 SVGEGT. CDR3 length: 13 residues. Between the trimmed V and J ends, which lost 3 bases and 4 bases, there was a span of 9 bases. Here the CDR3 DNA reads TGTGCCAGCAGTTATCAACAGATCTATGGCTACACCTTC. Its protein is CASSYQQIYGYTF.

The J gene is TRBJ1-6, the V gene TRBV10-3, with 7 bases that match TRBD1. V was clipped by 0 bases and J by 0 bases; unmatched bases: 5. The germline V gene encodes CDR1 ENHRY and CDR2 SYGVKD. The CDR3 is 18 amino acids. The CDR3 protein is CAISESGQKNSYNSPLHF. CDR3 sequence (DNA): TGTGCCATCAGTGAGTCGGGACAGAAGAACTCCTATAATTCACCCCTCCACTTT.

This sequence joins TRBV7-2 and TRBJ2-4, with TRBD2 matching 9 bases. Unmatched junction bases numbered 9, after V lost 3 bases and J lost 9 bases. The CDR3 is 15 residues long. Germline-derived CDR1 and CDR2 are SGHTA and FQGNSA. The CDR3 bases are TGTGCCAGCAGCTTGGGGGCGGGGGGGCGGGGCATTCAGTACTTC. Translating gives CASSLGAGGRGIQYF. The variable domain in full, with the rest retrieved from reference TRBV7-2 and TRBJ2-4, is GAGVSQSPSNKVTEKGKDVELRCDPISGHTALYWYRQSLGQGLEFLIYFQGNSAPDKSGLPSDRFSAERTGGSVSTLTIQRTQQEDSAVYLCASSLGAGGRGIQYFGAGTRLSVL.

The chain links TRBV2 to TRBJ1-1; D remains unclear. The ends were cut back, 7 bases at V and 0 bases at J, with 9 bases in the middle. This CDR3 is built from 13 residues. Germline V gene sequence: CDR1 SNHLY, CDR2 FYNNEI. This chain's CDR3 is CASTGEVNTEAFF. The CDR3, as DNA: TGTGCCAGCACCGGGGAGGTGAACACTGAAGCTTTCTTT.

With regard to this clonotype: A read error is possible here, since a much larger clone lies one base away. The rearrangement uses TRBV7-8 and TRBJ2-1, with D tentatively TRBD2 (7 bases). This CDR3 region has 18 residues. In germline, CDR1 is SGHVS, CDR2 FQNEAQ. The CDR3 DNA reads TGTGCCAGCAGCTTAGCACTGTCTATGCGGGGGCACTACAATGAGCAGCTCTTC. This translates into CASSLALSMRGHYNEQLF.

This chain links TRBV19 with TRBJ2-3; TRBD2 might be the D (5 bases). There are 15 residues in the CDR3. Germline V gene data show CDR1 as LNHDA and CDR2 as SQIVND (reference sequence). V lost 3 bases to trimming and J lost 3 bases, with 13 bases between them. In DNA, the CDR3 is TGTGCCAGTAGTATTGTCGGAGGCAGGACAGATACGCAGTATTTT. Protein sequence: CASSIVGGRTDTQYF.

The rearrangement joins TRBV12-3 or TRBV12-4 to TRBJ1-5; 7 bases fit TRBD1. The length of the CDR3 is 14 residues. V was pared by 5 bases and J by 3 bases, with 4 bases of the junction left unmatched. CDR3 sequence reads: CASSEQGINQPQHF. In DNA form, the CDR3 reads TGTGCCAGCAGTGAACAGGGGATCAATCAGCCCCAGCATTTT.

The rearrangement uses TRBV5-1 and TRBJ2-5; 13 positions match TRBD2. Germline CDR1 and CDR2: SGHRS and YFSETQ. Trimming took 4 bases from V and 2 from J; bases not matched to a gene: 8. This CDR3 is 17 amino acids long. CDR3 loop: CASSLGLAGAPQETQYF. CDR3 nucleotides: TGCGCCAGCAGCCTCGGACTAGCGGGGGCACCACAAGAGACCCAGTACTTC.

The chain recombines TRBV19 with TRBJ2-5; 7 bases line up with TRBD1. The CDR3 loop spans 14 amino acids. V was clipped by 3 bases and J by 1 base; unmatched bases: 2. The germline gives CDR1 LNHDA, CDR2 SQIVND (reference sequence). The CDR3, as DNA: TGTGCCAGTAGTATCGGGGACAGCCAAGAGACCCAGTACTTC. It encodes CASSIGDSQETQYF.

In its sample, this clonotype was seen many times. This chain uses TRBV7-2 with TRBJ2-7; 7 bases align to TRBD1. Germline V gives CDR1 SGHTA, CDR2 FQGNSA. This CDR3 region has 14 residues. J gave up 1 base and V 4 bases, and 4 bases lay outside the gene matches. CDR3 sequence reads: CASSSRQGSYEQYF. The CDR3, as DNA: TGTGCCAGCAGCTCCCGACAGGGTTCCTACGAGCAGTACTTC.

This clonotype was seen a few times. The gene calls are TRBV7-6 and TRBJ2-5; D gene uncertain. The germline V gene has CDR1 SGHVS and CDR2 FNYEAQ. V lost 1 base and J 3 bases, leaving 9 bases between the germline ends. This CDR3 is 14 amino acids long. The CDR3 loop reads CASSLGTTKETQYF. CDR3 in DNA: TGTGCCAGCAGCTTAGGAACGACAAAAGAGACCCAGTACTTC.

CDR3 residues: CASSTSGRGITLSYNEQFF. The CDR3, as DNA: TGTGCCAGCAGCACCTCTGGACGGGGGATTACCCTTTCCTACAATGAGCAGTTCTTC. This chain uses TRBV12-3 or TRBV12-4 with TRBJ2-1; D is perhaps TRBD2 (6 bases). The CDR3 covers 19 residues. Trimming pared 6 bases from V and 1 base from J, leaving 25 bases between.

The chain carries TRBV7-3 and TRBJ1-2, with no clear D. Germline CDR1 SGHTA, CDR2 FQGTGA. The ends were cut back, 4 bases at V and 0 bases at J, with 9 bases in the middle. The CDR3 has 14 amino acids. CDR3 amino acids: CASSYKGANYGYTF. DNA of the CDR3: TGTGCCAGCAGCTACAAGGGAGCTAACTATGGCTACACCTTC.

This clonotype came up many times. CDR3: CASSLGSSPGELFF. CDR3 DNA: TGTGCCAGCAGTTTGGGAAGTAGTCCCGGGGAGCTGTTTTTT. The V call is TRBV27, the J call TRBJ2-2, with unresolved D. Per the germline V gene, CDR1 is MNHEY and CDR2 is SMNVEV (reference sequence). The CDR3 is 14 residues long. The V end lost 3 bases, the J end lost 6 bases, and 11 bases lay between the germline ends.

This clonotype was seen a handful of times. CDR3 nucleotide sequence: TGTGCCAGCAGCCAGGACCGCCCCTCCTACAATGAGCAGTTCTTC. Its translation: CASSQDRPSYNEQFF. The V and J genes are TRBV7-6 and TRBJ2-1; D is uncertain. Per the germline V gene, CDR1 is SGHVS and CDR2 is FNYEAQ. Trimming pared 5 bases from V and 0 bases from J, leaving 11 bases between. The CDR3 sequence is 15 residues long.

This clonotype has a handful of counts. The CDR3 coding sequence is TGTGCCAGCAGCCCCCCGTGGGGTAGCGGGAGGTACAATGAGCAGTTCTTC. It encodes CASSPPWGSGRYNEQFF. This chain uses TRBV7-6 with TRBJ2-1, with 10 bases fitting TRBD2. Germline CDR1 and CDR2: SGHVS and FNYEAQ. This CDR3 spans 17 amino acids. Trimming removed 5 bases from V and 4 bases from J; junction bases left unmatched: 11.

This clonotype was picked up a small number of times. The chain joins TRBV7-2 to TRBJ2-3; possibly TRBD1 for D (6 bases). The CDR3 runs 17 residues. Trimming removed 5 bases at V and 4 bases at J, with 22 bases between. CDR1 is SGHTA and CDR2 is FQGNSA in the germline V gene. For the CDR3, the DNA is TGTGCCAGCAGCCCGCCCCCGGGCGCAGGGGCGGCAGATACGCAGTATTTT. Its translation: CASSPPPGAGAADTQYF.

This clonotype was seen more than once but under ten times. The rearrangement uses TRBV7-6 and TRBJ2-7, with D hard to call. Germline CDR1 reads SGHVS; CDR2 reads FNYEAQ. V was shortened by 5 bases and J by 3 bases, with 8 bases between the two germline ends. This CDR3 spans 12 amino acids. CDR3 DNA sequence: TGTGCCAGCAGCCGCCAATTCTACGAGCAGTACTTC. Its protein is CASSRQFYEQYF.

This chain uses TRBV7-2 with TRBJ1-1; the match to TRBD1 covers 7 bases. CDR3 length: 13 amino acids. Germline V lookup: CDR1 SGHTA, CDR2 FQGNSA. V lost 3 bases and J lost 6; bases outside the gene matches: 4. The CDR3 spells CASSLTGLSEAFF. CDR3 nucleotide sequence: TGTGCCAGCAGCTTGACAGGGCTGTCTGAAGCTTTCTTT.

A few counts support this clonotype. This sequence joins TRBV5-6 and TRBJ2-1; D could derive from TRBD1 or TRBD2 (6 bases each). The V and J ends lost 4 bases and 7 bases respectively, with 21 bases between them. Germline assignment: CDR1 SGHDT and CDR2 YYEEEE. The CDR3 contains 16 residues. CDR3 region: CASSDRLGATGNEQFF. CDR3 DNA: TGTGCCAGCAGCGACCGACTAGGGGCTACAGGGAATGAGCAGTTCTTC.

This clonotype was seen a handful of times. The chain employs TRBV11-3 and TRBJ2-7; D call uncertain. V was trimmed by 4 bases and J by 5 bases, leaving 12 bases between them. The germline V gene encodes CDR1 SGHNT and CDR2 YENEEA. The CDR3 spans 13 residues. CDR3 amino acids: CASSYVGRDEQYF. In DNA form, the CDR3 reads TGTGCCAGCAGCTACGTAGGCCGCGACGAGCAGTACTTC.

J is TRBJ2-1 and V is TRBV7-8; 12 positions agree with TRBD2. Germline CDR1 is SGHVS and CDR2 is FQNEAQ. V trimming: 5 bases; J trimming: 9 bases; junction bases outside the gene matches: 14. This CDR3 is 17 amino acids long. CDR3 sequence: CASSRPGGTSGSGEQFF. CDR3 coding DNA: TGTGCCAGCAGCCGACCAGGCGGGACTAGCGGGTCCGGTGAGCAGTTCTTC.

This clonotype was observed a few times. The rearrangement uses TRBV7-6 and TRBJ2-6, with 7 bases that match TRBD2. The length of the CDR3 is 18 residues. Germline V gene data show CDR1 as SGHVS and CDR2 as FNYEAQ. Germline trimming cut 5 bases from V and 2 bases from J; bases unmatched to any gene: 12. As DNA, the CDR3 is TGTGCCAGCAGCCCCTCTTTGGCGGGAGAACCTGGGGCCAACGTCCTGACTTTC. This codes for CASSPSLAGEPGANVLTF.

The sample holds many counts of this clonotype. This chain connects TRBV7-2 to TRBJ2-5; TRBD2 agrees at 9 bases. The CDR3 sequence is 14 residues long. The V segment lost 4 bases and the J segment 5 bases; nucleotides outside the gene matches: 5. Germline values: CDR1 SGHTA, CDR2 FQGNSA. The CDR3 coding sequence is TGTGCCAGCAGCTCACTCCTAGCGGGGGAGACCCAGTACTTC. As protein: CASSSLLAGETQYF.

This clonotype occurred once. CDR3 in amino acids: CSANPGQVSTDTQYF. The CDR3 DNA reads TGCAGTGCGAACCCGGGACAGGTTAGCACAGATACGCAGTATTTT. The rearrangement links TRBV20-1 to TRBJ2-3, with TRBD1 matching 8 bases. V dropped 6 bases and J dropped 0; count of bases not matched to a gene: 8. The CDR3 contains 15 residues. Germline V gene sequence: CDR1 DFQATT, CDR2 SNEGSKA (reference sequence).

The chain links TRBV7-2 to TRBJ2-7, with TRBD1 as a possible D gene (5 bases). This CDR3 is 15 amino acids long. Trimming cost V 1 base and J 6 bases, with 16 bases left between them. Germline CDR1 reads SGHTA; CDR2 reads FQGNSA. CDR3 in DNA: TGTGCCAGCAGCTTAGGGGGCGCGTCCAAAGGCGAGCAGTACTTC. It is translated as CASSLGGASKGEQYF. Looking up the rest from reference TRBV7-2 and TRBJ2-7 gives the full variable domain: GAGVSQSPSNKVTEKGKDVELRCDPISGHTALYWYRQSLGQGLEFLIYFQGNSAPDKSGLPSDRFSAERTGGSVSTLTIQRTQQEDSAVYLCASSLGGASKGEQYFGPGTRLTVT.

Note on this clonotype: At one boundary the junction diverges from the germline segment, which might be a read error. The genes are TRBV7-9 and TRBJ2-1; TRBD2 aligns across 14 bases. CDR1 is SEHNR, CDR2 FQNEAQ, per germline (reference sequence). The CDR3 length is 17 residues. The DNA of the CDR3 is TGTGCCAGCAGCCAATTACCGGGACTAGCGGGAGCGACCCTTCTGAGGTTC. Its translation: CASSQLPGLAGATLLRF.